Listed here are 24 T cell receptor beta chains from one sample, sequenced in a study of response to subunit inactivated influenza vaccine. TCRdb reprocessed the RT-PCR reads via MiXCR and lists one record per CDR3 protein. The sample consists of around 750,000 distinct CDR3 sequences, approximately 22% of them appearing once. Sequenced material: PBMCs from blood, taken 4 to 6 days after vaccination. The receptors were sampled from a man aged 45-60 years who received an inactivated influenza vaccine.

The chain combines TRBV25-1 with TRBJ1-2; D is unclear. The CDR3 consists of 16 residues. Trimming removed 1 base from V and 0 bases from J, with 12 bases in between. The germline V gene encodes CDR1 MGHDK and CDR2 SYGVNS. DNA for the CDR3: TGTGCCAGCAGTGAATCTCCCACCGGAGCTAACTATGGCTACACCTTC. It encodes CASSESPTGANYGYTF.

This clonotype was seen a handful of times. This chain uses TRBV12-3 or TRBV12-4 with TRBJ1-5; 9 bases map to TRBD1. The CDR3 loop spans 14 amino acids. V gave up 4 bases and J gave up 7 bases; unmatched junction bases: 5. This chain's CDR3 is CASSWTGAKQPQHF. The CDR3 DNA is TGTGCCAGCAGTTGGACAGGGGCAAAACAGCCCCAGCATTTT.

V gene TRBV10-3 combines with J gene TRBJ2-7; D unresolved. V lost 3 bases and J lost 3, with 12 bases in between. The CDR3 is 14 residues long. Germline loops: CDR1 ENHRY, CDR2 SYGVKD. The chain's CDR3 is CAISDGQASYEQYF. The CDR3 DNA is TGTGCCATCAGTGATGGGCAGGCGAGCTACGAGCAGTACTTC.

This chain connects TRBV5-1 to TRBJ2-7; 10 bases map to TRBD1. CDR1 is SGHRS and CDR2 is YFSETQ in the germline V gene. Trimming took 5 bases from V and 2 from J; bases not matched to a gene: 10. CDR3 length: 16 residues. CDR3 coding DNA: TGCGCCAGCAGAATGGATCCGGGACAGGGGACCTACGAGCAGTACTTC. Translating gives CASRMDPGQGTYEQYF.

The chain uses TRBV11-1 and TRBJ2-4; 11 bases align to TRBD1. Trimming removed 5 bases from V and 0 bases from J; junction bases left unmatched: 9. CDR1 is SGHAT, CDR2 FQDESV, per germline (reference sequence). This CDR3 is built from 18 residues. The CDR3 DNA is TGTGCCAGCAGCCCCAGGACAGGGGGCTTTATAGCCAAAAACATTCAGTACTTC. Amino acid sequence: CASSPRTGGFIAKNIQYF.

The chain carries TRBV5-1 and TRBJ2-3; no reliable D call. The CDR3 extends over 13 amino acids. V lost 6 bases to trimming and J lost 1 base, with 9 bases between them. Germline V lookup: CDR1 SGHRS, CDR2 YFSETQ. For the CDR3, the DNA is TGCGCCAGCACCATAGTAGGCACAGATACGCAGTATTTT. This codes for CASTIVGTDTQYF. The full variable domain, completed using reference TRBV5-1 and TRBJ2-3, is KAGVTQTPRYLIKTRGQQVTLSCSPISGHRSVSWYQQTPGQGLQFLFEYFSETQRNKGNFPGRFSGRQFSNSRSEMNVSTLELGDSALYLCASTIVGTDTQYFGPGTRLTVL.

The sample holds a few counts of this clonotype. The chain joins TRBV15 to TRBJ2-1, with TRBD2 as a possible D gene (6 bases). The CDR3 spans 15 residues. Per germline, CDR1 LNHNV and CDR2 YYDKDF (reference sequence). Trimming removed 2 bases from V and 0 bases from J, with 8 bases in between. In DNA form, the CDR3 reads TGTGCCACCAGCAGAAGCGGGCTCTCCTACAATGAGCAGTTCTTC. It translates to CATSRSGLSYNEQFF.

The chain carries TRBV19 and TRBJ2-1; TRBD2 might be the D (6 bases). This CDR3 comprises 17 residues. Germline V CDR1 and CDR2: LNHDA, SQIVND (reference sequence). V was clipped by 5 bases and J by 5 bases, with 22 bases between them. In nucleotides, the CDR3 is TGTGCCAGTAGTCCTCTCATGTCCGGGGGAGTTGACAATGAGCAGTTCTTC. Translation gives CASSPLMSGGVDNEQFF.

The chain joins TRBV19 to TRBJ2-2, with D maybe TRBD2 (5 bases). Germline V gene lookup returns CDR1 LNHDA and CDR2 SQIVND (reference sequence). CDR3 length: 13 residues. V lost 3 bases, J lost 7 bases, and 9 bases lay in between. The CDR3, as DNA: TGTGCCAGTAGTATTGATCGGGACGGGGAGCTGTTTTTT. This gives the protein CASSIDRDGELFF. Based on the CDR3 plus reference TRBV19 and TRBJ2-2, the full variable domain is DGGITQSPKYLFRKEGQNVTLSCEQNLNHDAMYWYRQDPGQGLRLIYYSQIVNDFQKGDIAEGYSVSREKKESFPLTVTSAQKNPTAFYLCASSIDRDGELFFGEGSRLTVL.

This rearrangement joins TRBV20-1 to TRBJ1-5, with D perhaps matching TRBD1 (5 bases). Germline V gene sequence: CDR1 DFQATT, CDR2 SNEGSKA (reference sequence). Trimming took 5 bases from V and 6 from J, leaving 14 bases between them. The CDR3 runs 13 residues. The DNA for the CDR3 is TGCAGTGCTGCCCCAGGGTTGCTTCAGCCCCAGCATTTT. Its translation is CSAAPGLLQPQHF.

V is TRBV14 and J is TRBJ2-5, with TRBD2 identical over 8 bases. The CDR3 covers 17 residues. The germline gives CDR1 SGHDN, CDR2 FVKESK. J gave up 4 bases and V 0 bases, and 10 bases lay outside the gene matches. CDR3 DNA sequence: TGTGCCAGCAGCCAAGAATCCGGGAGGGGTCCAGGAGAGACCCAGTACTTC. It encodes CASSQESGRGPGETQYF.

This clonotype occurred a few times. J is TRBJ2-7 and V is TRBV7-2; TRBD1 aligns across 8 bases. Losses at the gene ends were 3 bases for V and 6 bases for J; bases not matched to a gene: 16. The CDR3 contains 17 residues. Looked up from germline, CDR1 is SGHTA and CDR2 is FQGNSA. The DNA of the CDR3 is TGTGCCAGCAGCTTTAGTGTAGTAAGGACAGGGTCCCGCGAGCAGTACTTC. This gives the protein CASSFSVVRTGSREQYF.

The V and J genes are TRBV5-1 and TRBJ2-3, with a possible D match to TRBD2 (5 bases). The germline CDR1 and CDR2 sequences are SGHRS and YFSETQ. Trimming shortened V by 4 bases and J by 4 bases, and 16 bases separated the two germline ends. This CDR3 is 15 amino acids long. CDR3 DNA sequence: TGCGCCAGCAGCCCACCGGGCCACGGGGCAGATACGCAGTATTTT. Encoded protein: CASSPPGHGADTQYF.

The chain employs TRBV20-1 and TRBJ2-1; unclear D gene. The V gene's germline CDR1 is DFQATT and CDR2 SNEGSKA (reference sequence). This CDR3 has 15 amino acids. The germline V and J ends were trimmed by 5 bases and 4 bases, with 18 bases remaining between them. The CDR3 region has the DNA TGCAGTGCTCCCCCTCGAATCGGGCCGTACAATGAGCAGTTCTTC. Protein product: CSAPPRIGPYNEQFF.

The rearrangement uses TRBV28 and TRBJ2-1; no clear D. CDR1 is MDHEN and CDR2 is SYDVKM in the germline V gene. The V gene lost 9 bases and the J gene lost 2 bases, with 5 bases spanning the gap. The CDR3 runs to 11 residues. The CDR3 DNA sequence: TGTGCCAGTGAAGCCTACAATGAGCAGTTCTTC. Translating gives CASEAYNEQFF.

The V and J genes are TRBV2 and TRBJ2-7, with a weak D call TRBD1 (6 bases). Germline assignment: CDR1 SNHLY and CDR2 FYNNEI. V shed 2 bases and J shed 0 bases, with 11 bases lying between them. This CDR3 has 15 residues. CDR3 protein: CASSELSGASYEQYF. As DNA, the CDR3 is TGTGCCAGCAGTGAACTATCAGGGGCCTCCTACGAGCAGTACTTC. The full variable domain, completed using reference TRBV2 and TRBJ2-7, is EPEVTQTPSHQVTQMGQEVILRCVPISNHLYFYWYRQILGQKVEFLVSFYNNEISEKSEIFDDQFSVERPDGSNFTLKIRSTKLEDSAMYFCASSELSGASYEQYFGPGTRLTVT.

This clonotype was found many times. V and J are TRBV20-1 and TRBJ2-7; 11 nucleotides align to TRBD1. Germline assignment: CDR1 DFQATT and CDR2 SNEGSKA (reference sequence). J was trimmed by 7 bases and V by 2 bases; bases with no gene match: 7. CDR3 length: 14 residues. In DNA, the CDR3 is TGCAGTGCTAGAACAGGACAGGGGGCTGATGAGCAGTACTTC. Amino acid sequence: CSARTGQGADEQYF.

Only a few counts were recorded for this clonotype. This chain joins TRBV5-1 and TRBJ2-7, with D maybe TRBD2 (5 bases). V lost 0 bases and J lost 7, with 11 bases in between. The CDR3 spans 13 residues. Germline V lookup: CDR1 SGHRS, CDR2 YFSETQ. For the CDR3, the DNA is TGCGCCAGCAGCTTGGAACCGGACTGGGAGCAGTACTTC. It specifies CASSLEPDWEQYF.

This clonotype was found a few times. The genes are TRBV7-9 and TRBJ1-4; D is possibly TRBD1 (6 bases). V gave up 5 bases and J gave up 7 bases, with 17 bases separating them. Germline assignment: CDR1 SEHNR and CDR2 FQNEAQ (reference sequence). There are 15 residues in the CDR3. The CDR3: CASSLRGAEVEKLFF. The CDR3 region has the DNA TGTGCCAGCAGCCTTAGGGGGGCTGAGGTTGAAAAACTGTTTTTT.

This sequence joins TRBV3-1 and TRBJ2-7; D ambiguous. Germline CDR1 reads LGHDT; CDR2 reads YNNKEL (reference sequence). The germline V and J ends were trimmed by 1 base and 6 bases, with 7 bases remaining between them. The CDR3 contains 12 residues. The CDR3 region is CASSQVSGEQYF. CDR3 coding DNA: TGTGCCAGCAGCCAAGTCTCGGGCGAGCAGTACTTC.

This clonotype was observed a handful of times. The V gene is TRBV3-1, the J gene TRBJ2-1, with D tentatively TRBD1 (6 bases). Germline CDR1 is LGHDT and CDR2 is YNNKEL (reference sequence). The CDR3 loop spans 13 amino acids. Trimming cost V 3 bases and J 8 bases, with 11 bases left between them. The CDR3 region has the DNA TGTGCCAGCAGCCACCAGGGGATTGATGAGCAGTTCTTC. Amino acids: CASSHQGIDEQFF.

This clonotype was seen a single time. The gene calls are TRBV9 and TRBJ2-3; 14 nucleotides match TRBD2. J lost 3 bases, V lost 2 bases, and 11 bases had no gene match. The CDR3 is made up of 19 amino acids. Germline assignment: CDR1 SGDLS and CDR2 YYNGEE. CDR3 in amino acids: CASSVSTSGRGTTTDTQYF. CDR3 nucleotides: TGTGCCAGCAGCGTCTCGACTAGCGGGAGGGGAACAACTACAGATACGCAGTATTTT.

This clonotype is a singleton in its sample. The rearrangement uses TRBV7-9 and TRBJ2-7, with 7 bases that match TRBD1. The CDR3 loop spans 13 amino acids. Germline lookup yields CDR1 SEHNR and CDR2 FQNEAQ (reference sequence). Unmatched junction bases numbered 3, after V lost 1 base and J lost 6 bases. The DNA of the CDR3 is TGTGCCAGCAGCTTAGTTGCAGGGGGCGAGCAGTACTTC. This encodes CASSLVAGGEQYF.

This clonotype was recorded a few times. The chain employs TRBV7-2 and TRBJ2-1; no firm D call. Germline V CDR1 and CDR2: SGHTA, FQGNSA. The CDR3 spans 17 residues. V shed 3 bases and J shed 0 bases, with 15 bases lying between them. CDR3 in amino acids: CASSFGLRLYSYNEQFF. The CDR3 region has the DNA TGTGCCAGCAGCTTTGGGCTCAGACTTTACTCCTACAATGAGCAGTTCTTC.